This T cell receptor beta chain was obtained from a study of T-cell reconstitution after alpha-beta-depleted transplantation in children. TCRbeta library construction was performed incorporating unique molecular identifiers. TCRdb redid the calling of the PCR reads with MiXCR, one entry per CDR3 protein. Of 200,000 to 250,000 distinct CDR3 sequences in the sample, 7.5% to 10% were seen once. This clonotype was counted ten times or more. CDR3 length: 13 amino acids. The V end was cut by 4 bases, the J end by 8 bases, with 13 bases between. CDR1 and CDR2 (germline): SGHRS, YFSETQ. The chain has TRBV5-1 and TRBJ2-1; D is perhaps TRBD1 (6 bases). The specimen comprised PBMCs from the stem cell graft donor, sampled from the stem cell graft. The clonotype comes from a human donor who donated a stem cell graft to a child with SCID. CDR3 in amino acids: CASSTQDSDEQFF. The CDR3 region has the DNA TGCGCCAGCAGCACCCAGGACAGTGATGAGCAGTTCTTC.